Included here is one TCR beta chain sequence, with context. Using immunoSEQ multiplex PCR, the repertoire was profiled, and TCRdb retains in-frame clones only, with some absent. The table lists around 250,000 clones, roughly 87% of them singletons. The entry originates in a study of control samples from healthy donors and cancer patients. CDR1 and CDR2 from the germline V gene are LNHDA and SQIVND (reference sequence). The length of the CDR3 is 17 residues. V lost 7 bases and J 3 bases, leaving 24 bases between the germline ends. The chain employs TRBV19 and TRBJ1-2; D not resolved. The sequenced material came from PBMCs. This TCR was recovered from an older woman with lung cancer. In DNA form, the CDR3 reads TGTGCCAGTACCCATCCTTCGGAGGCAAGGGCTGACTATGGCTACACCTTC. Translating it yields CASTHPSEARADYGYTF.